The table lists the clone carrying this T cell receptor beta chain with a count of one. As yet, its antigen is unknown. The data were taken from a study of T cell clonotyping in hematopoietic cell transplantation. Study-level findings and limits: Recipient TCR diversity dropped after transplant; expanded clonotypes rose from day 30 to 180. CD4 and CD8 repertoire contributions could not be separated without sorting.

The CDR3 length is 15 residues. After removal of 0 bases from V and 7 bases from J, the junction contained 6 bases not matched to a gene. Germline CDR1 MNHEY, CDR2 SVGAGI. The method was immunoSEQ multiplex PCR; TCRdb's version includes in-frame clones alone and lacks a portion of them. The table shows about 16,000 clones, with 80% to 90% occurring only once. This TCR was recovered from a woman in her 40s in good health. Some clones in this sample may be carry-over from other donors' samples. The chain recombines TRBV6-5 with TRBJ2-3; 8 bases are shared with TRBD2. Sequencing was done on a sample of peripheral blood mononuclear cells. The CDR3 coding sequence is TGTGCCAGCAGTTACTCTCCCGGGAGGGTCAATACGCAGTATTTT. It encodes CASSYSPGRVNTQYF.